Presented here are 25 T cell receptor beta chains from one specimen sequenced in a study of T cells after yellow fever vaccination. Each CDR3 protein gets one entry after TCRdb re-called the 5' RACE reads with MiXCR. The sample has some 600,000 distinct CDR3 sequences, about 12% seen once. The sample here was PBMCs, taken on the day of the yellow fever booster vaccination. The receptors were sampled from a man aged 30 to 45 who received the YFV17D yellow fever vaccine.

The chain links TRBV6-5 to TRBJ2-1; 10 nucleotides align to TRBD2. V lost 0 bases and J lost 5; bases outside the gene matches: 10. This CDR3 region has 18 residues. Germline CDR1 MNHEY, CDR2 SVGAGI. The CDR3 sequence: CASSYSTSGSRTDNEQFF. Written as DNA, the CDR3 is TGTGCCAGCAGTTACTCGACTAGCGGGTCTCGGACCGACAATGAGCAGTTCTTC.

This clonotype has a handful of counts. The chain recombines TRBV27 with TRBJ2-4; the match to TRBD1 covers 7 bases. Germline CDR1 MNHEY, CDR2 SMNVEV (reference sequence). The CDR3 extends over 17 amino acids. V shed 4 bases, J shed 0 bases, and the junction held 9 bases outside the gene matches. The CDR3 region is CASSSLRDRLAKNIQYF. The CDR3 DNA follows: TGTGCCAGCAGTTCGCTACGGGACAGATTAGCCAAAAACATTCAGTACTTC.

At least ten counts were recorded for this clonotype. V and J are TRBV25-1 and TRBJ2-1, with a tentative D call TRBD2 (6 bases). V shed 1 base and J shed 0 bases, with 16 bases lying between them. The CDR3 consists of 18 residues. Germline loops: CDR1 MGHDK, CDR2 SYGVNS. CDR3 region: CASSESPWRRGSYNEQFF. DNA of the CDR3: TGTGCCAGCAGTGAATCCCCCTGGCGGAGGGGCTCCTACAATGAGCAGTTCTTC. The variable domain in full, with the rest retrieved from reference TRBV25-1 and TRBJ2-1, is EADIYQTPRYLVIGTGKKITLECSQTMGHDKMYWYQQDPGMELHLIHYSYGVNSTEKGDLSSESTVSRIRTEHFPLTLESARPSHTSQYLCASSESPWRRGSYNEQFFGPGTRLTVL.

This rearrangement joins TRBV4-3 to TRBJ1-1; D uncertain. V shed 3 bases and J shed 10 bases, with 18 bases lying between them. This CDR3 spans 14 amino acids. The germline V gene has CDR1 LGHNA and CDR2 YSLEER. The CDR3: CASSQEPLSSGAFF. The CDR3 nucleotides are TGCGCCAGCAGCCAGGAACCTCTGAGCTCCGGAGCTTTCTTT.

There are a few counts of this clonotype. CDR3 protein: CASSQPGKLTYEQYF. The CDR3 region has the DNA TGTGCCAGCTCACAGCCGGGAAAATTAACCTACGAGCAGTACTTC. The chain uses TRBV18 and TRBJ2-7, with TRBD2 as a possible D gene (5 bases). CDR1 and CDR2 (germline): KGHSH, LQKENI. The CDR3 is made up of 15 amino acids. Between the trimmed V and J ends, which lost 4 bases and 2 bases, there was a span of 15 bases.

This clonotype was seen a few times. The chain recombines TRBV5-1 with TRBJ2-3; tentative D call: TRBD2 (6 bases). Germline V lookup: CDR1 SGHRS, CDR2 YFSETQ. This CDR3 comprises 14 residues. The V and J ends lost 3 bases and 3 bases respectively, with 11 bases between them. The CDR3: CASSSSVRTDTQYF. CDR3 nucleotide sequence: TGCGCCAGCAGCTCTAGCGTGCGAACAGATACGCAGTATTTT.

The V gene is TRBV12-3 or TRBV12-4, the J gene TRBJ1-4; D might be TRBD1 (6 bases). V lost 4 bases, J lost 7 bases, and 19 bases lay in between. The CDR3 has 16 amino acids. The CDR3: CASSSLTGSLTEKLFF. CDR3 DNA sequence: TGTGCCAGCAGTTCTCTGACAGGCAGCCTAACTGAAAAACTGTTTTTT.

The genes are TRBV29-1 and TRBJ2-3; D possibly corresponds to TRBD1 (6 bases). Trimming pared 7 bases from V and 6 bases from J, leaving 17 bases between. From germline, CDR1 is SQVTM and CDR2 ANQGSEA. The CDR3 consists of 13 residues. The CDR3 DNA is TGCAGCGGACGGGACACCTCTTCCGATACGCAGTATTTT. This translates into CSGRDTSSDTQYF.

The J gene is TRBJ2-7, the V gene TRBV18; no reliable D call. The CDR3 runs 13 residues. The ends were cut back, 0 bases at V and 5 bases at J, with 8 bases in the middle. Germline V gene data show CDR1 as KGHSH and CDR2 as LQKENI. The CDR3 bases are TGTGCCAGCTCACCACCGATAGGGAACGAGCAGTACTTC. This encodes CASSPPIGNEQYF.

The rearrangement joins TRBV27 to TRBJ2-7; D is perhaps TRBD2 (5 bases). The ends were cut back, 2 bases at V and 9 bases at J, with 8 bases in the middle. Looked up from germline, CDR1 is MNHEY and CDR2 is SMNVEV (reference sequence). The length of the CDR3 is 11 residues. In DNA form, the CDR3 reads TGTGCCAGCAGTTTAGGGCGGGCGCAGTACTTC. It yields the protein CASSLGRAQYF.

This clonotype was seen a handful of times. The CDR3 loop reads CASSGGGRGNQPQHF. In nucleotides, the CDR3 is TGCGCCAGCAGTGGGGGGGGGAGAGGCAATCAGCCCCAGCATTTT. The chain joins TRBV10-2 to TRBJ1-5; a weak D match, TRBD1 (5 bases). The V gene's germline CDR1 is WSHSY and CDR2 SAAADI. Between the trimmed V and J ends, which lost 4 bases and 2 bases, there was a span of 12 bases. CDR3 length: 15 residues.

This clonotype has a handful of counts. The chain joins TRBV6-2 or TRBV6-3 to TRBJ2-7, with 8 bases fitting TRBD1. Losses at the gene ends were 1 base for V and 3 bases for J; bases not matched to a gene: 2. Per the germline V gene, CDR1 is MNHEY and CDR2 is SVGEGT. This CDR3 spans 14 amino acids. The CDR3 sequence: CASSYWDRFYEQYF. The CDR3 nucleotides are TGTGCCAGCAGTTACTGGGACAGGTTCTACGAGCAGTACTTC.

This clonotype appeared many times. The J gene is TRBJ2-7, the V gene TRBV7-9, with 7 positions matching TRBD1. V dropped 1 base and J dropped 7; count of bases not matched to a gene: 10. The CDR3 contains 15 residues. Germline V gene data show CDR1 as SEHNR and CDR2 as FQNEAQ (reference sequence). CDR3 nucleotides: TGTGCCAGCAGCTTAGGCGGATGGGACAGAGAGGAGCAGTACTTC. Its translation: CASSLGGWDREEQYF.

DNA of the CDR3: TGTGCCAGCAGCCTCCTTAGCGACAGGGTCGATCAGCCCCAGCATTTT. Amino acids: CASSLLSDRVDQPQHF. The gene calls are TRBV7-2 and TRBJ1-5; 7 bases align to TRBD1. The V gene's germline CDR1 is SGHTA and CDR2 FQGNSA. There are 16 residues in the CDR3. Trimming removed 5 bases from V and 5 bases from J; junction bases left unmatched: 12.

This clonotype has ten or more counts. The rearrangement joins TRBV19 to TRBJ2-7; 8 nucleotides agree with TRBD1. The CDR3 is 15 residues long. J lost 2 bases, V lost 5 bases, and 8 bases had no gene match. Germline CDR1 LNHDA, CDR2 SQIVND (reference sequence). In DNA form, the CDR3 reads TGTGCCAGTAGTTCCCGGGACAGGAGCGCCTACGAGCAGTACTTC. Protein: CASSSRDRSAYEQYF.

The chain recombines TRBV12-3 or TRBV12-4 with TRBJ2-1; D gene ambiguous. Trimming took 6 bases from V and 1 from J, leaving 7 bases between them. The CDR3 covers 13 residues. CDR3 DNA: TGTGCCAGCAGCCAAGCATCCTACAATGAGCAGTTCTTC. It is translated as CASSQASYNEQFF.

This chain connects TRBV6-2 or TRBV6-3 to TRBJ2-5; the match to TRBD2 covers 10 bases. Germline V lookup: CDR1 MNHEY, CDR2 SVGEGT. J lost 5 bases, V lost 6 bases, and 6 bases had no gene match. The CDR3 has 14 residues. The CDR3 protein is CASRLAGSRETQYF. For the CDR3, the DNA is TGTGCCAGCAGACTAGCGGGGTCGCGGGAGACCCAGTACTTC.

The chain recombines TRBV7-2 with TRBJ2-1; 9 bases are a match to TRBD1. The CDR3 contains 15 residues. The trim removed 5 bases at V and 4 bases at J, leaving 6 bases unmatched. The germline V gene has CDR1 SGHTA and CDR2 FQGNSA. This chain's CDR3 is CASSQQGAGYNEQFF. CDR3 DNA: TGTGCCAGCAGCCAACAGGGGGCAGGTTACAATGAGCAGTTCTTC.

The chain couples TRBV24-1 to TRBJ2-7; D is perhaps TRBD2 (5 bases). The V gene lost 2 bases and the J gene lost 0 bases, with 10 bases spanning the gap. The germline V gene encodes CDR1 KGHDR and CDR2 SFDVKD. The CDR3 is 15 residues long. CDR3 region: CATSDSTGSSYEQYF. CDR3 nucleotide sequence: TGTGCCACCAGTGATTCGACGGGAAGCTCCTACGAGCAGTACTTC.

This clonotype turned up a few times. The gene calls are TRBV7-2 and TRBJ2-4; possibly TRBD2 for D (6 bases). Between the trimmed V and J ends, which lost 0 bases and 0 bases, there was a span of 15 bases. This CDR3 has 18 amino acids. Germline assignment: CDR1 SGHTA and CDR2 FQGNSA. Here the CDR3 DNA reads TGTGCCAGCAGCTTAGCTGGAGGGCTTGAGCTAGCCAAAAACATTCAGTACTTC. This gives the protein CASSLAGGLELAKNIQYF.

This clonotype was counted only a few times. CDR3 amino acids: CASSPSTGVMVEQYF. CDR3 sequence (DNA): TGTGCCAGCAGTCCGTCGACAGGGGTAATGGTCGAGCAGTACTTC. J is TRBJ2-7 and V is TRBV27; 8 positions agree with TRBD1. CDR3 size: 15 residues. V shed 5 bases and J 6 bases; nucleotides not matched to a gene: 12. Germline V gene sequence: CDR1 MNHEY, CDR2 SMNVEV (reference sequence).

The chain recombines TRBV19 with TRBJ2-7, with 11 bases that match TRBD1. Trimming cost V 6 bases and J 3 bases; bases outside gene matches: 4. Germline CDR1 and CDR2: LNHDA and SQIVND (reference sequence). The CDR3 consists of 14 residues. In DNA form, the CDR3 reads TGTGCCAGTAGATTGGGACAGGGGGACTACGAGCAGTACTTC. It specifies CASRLGQGDYEQYF.

The rearrangement joins TRBV10-3 to TRBJ2-7, with D perhaps TRBD2 (5 bases). The CDR3 contains 16 residues. From germline, CDR1 is ENHRY and CDR2 SYGVKD. The V and J ends lost 2 bases and 2 bases respectively, with 16 bases between them. The CDR3 bases are TGTGCCATCAGTGAGCTTCGCGGACTGTCCCCCTACGAGCAGTACTTC. Translation gives CAISELRGLSPYEQYF.

This clonotype was detected only a few times. CDR3 loop: CASGLGTGGPGELFF. The CDR3, as DNA: TGTGCTAGTGGTTTGGGGACAGGGGGCCCCGGGGAGCTGTTTTTT. The chain employs TRBV12-5 and TRBJ2-2; 11 bases fit TRBD1. The germline V gene has CDR1 LGHNT and CDR2 FRNRAP. CDR3 length: 15 amino acids. V lost 1 base to trimming and J lost 6 bases; unmatched junction nucleotides: 1.

The genes are TRBV18 and TRBJ2-4; 11 bases align to TRBD2. CDR3 length: 17 amino acids. The J segment lost 3 bases and the V segment lost 3 bases, leaving 7 bases of the junction unmatched. Germline lookup yields CDR1 KGHSH and CDR2 LQKENI. This chain's CDR3 is CASSPVAGGPGKNIQYF. Written as DNA, the CDR3 is TGTGCCAGCTCACCTGTAGCGGGAGGGCCGGGCAAAAACATTCAGTACTTC.